Below are 21 T cell receptor beta chains sequenced from a single sample in a study of cytomegalovirus exposure and HLA in healthy donors. Measured with immunoSEQ multiplex PCR; TCRdb has only the in-frame clones, and not every one. The sample shows over 200,000 clones, roughly 88% of them seen only once. Sequencing was performed on PBMCs. These receptors all come from a woman aged 18-29 years in good health and CMV-seronegative.

This clone was found once. The chain couples TRBV5-4 to TRBJ2-7; 9 bases are a match to TRBD1. J gave up 6 bases and V 4 bases, and 8 bases lay outside the gene matches. In germline, CDR1 is SGHNT, CDR2 YYREEE (reference sequence). This CDR3 is 14 amino acids long. The CDR3 coding sequence is TGTGCCAGCAGCAGGGACAGGGAAGGGCGCGAGCAGTACTTC. Its protein product is CASSRDREGREQYF.

This sequence joins TRBV4-1 and TRBJ2-5; D perhaps matches TRBD1 (5 bases). The germline V and J ends were trimmed by 1 base and 2 bases, with 11 bases remaining between them. Per the germline V gene, CDR1 is MGHRA and CDR2 is YSYEKL. The CDR3 loop spans 15 amino acids. CDR3 DNA: TGCGCCAGCAGCCAAGTCAGGGAATCTCAAGAGACCCAGTACTTC. This translates into CASSQVRESQETQYF.

The V and J genes are TRBV7-8 and TRBJ1-5; D gene ambiguous. V was shortened by 5 bases and J by 2 bases, with 10 bases between the two germline ends. Per germline, CDR1 SGHVS and CDR2 FQNEAQ. The CDR3 runs to 14 residues. The CDR3 here is CASSHGGGNQPQHF. The CDR3 DNA is TGTGCCAGCAGCCACGGAGGAGGCAATCAGCCCCAGCATTTT. The entire variable domain, with the rest obtained from reference TRBV7-8 and TRBJ1-5, is as follows: GAGVSQSPRYKVAKRGQDVALRCDPISGHVSLFWYQQALGQGPEFLTYFQNEAQLDKSGLPSDRFFAERPEGSVSTLKIQRTQQEDSAVYLCASSHGGGNQPQHFGDGTRLSIL.

This rearrangement joins TRBV10-3 to TRBJ1-2; 10 bases agree with TRBD1. V lost 0 bases, J lost 5 bases, and 18 bases stayed unmatched. The CDR3 has 20 amino acids. Germline CDR1 ENHRY, CDR2 SYGVKD. The CDR3 DNA follows: TGTGCCATCAGTGAGTCGACGTCTAGGCGGGACAGGGGCCATGGGTATGGCTACACCTTC. It is translated as CAISESTSRRDRGHGYGYTF.

The rearrangement uses TRBV5-1 and TRBJ2-5, with TRBD2 identical over 12 bases. The CDR3 totals 15 residues. V dropped 3 bases and J dropped 3; count of bases not matched to a gene: 3. The germline V gene encodes CDR1 SGHRS and CDR2 YFSETQ. The CDR3 region is CASSSSGREEETQYF. The CDR3 DNA reads TGCGCCAGCAGCTCTAGCGGGAGGGAGGAAGAGACCCAGTACTTC.

V and J are TRBV5-1 and TRBJ2-2; D uncertain. The germline V gene encodes CDR1 SGHRS and CDR2 YFSETQ. V lost 4 bases, J lost 6 bases, and 13 bases lay in between. The CDR3 loop spans 14 amino acids. The CDR3 reads CASSLREAPGELFF. The CDR3 DNA sequence: TGCGCCAGCAGCCTAAGAGAAGCCCCCGGGGAGCTGTTTTTT.

This chain links TRBV30 with TRBJ2-1; TRBD2 matches at 11 bases. Germline CDR1 and CDR2: GTSNPN and SVGIG (reference sequence). The V gene end was trimmed by 3 bases and the J gene end by 6 bases; junction bases not matched to a gene: 7. There are 15 residues in the CDR3. CDR3 in amino acids: CAWRIAGGTSNEQFF. The CDR3 nucleotides are TGTGCCTGGAGAATAGCGGGAGGGACGTCCAATGAGCAGTTCTTC.

The chain is built from TRBV4-2 and TRBJ2-1; possibly TRBD2 for D (6 bases). Trimming left V 1 base short and J 3 bases short, with 10 bases between. Germline CDR1 and CDR2: LGHNA and YNFKEQ. The CDR3 covers 15 residues. CDR3 sequence reads: CASSQGSSDYNEQFF. Here the CDR3 DNA reads TGTGCCAGCAGCCAAGGTTCTAGCGACTACAATGAGCAGTTCTTC.

V gene TRBV28 combines with J gene TRBJ1-2; 11 nucleotides align to TRBD1. The J segment lost 6 bases and the V segment lost 6 bases, leaving 6 bases of the junction unmatched. The CDR3 is made up of 14 amino acids. CDR1 MDHEN and CDR2 SYDVKM come from the germline V gene. CDR3 bases: TGTGCCAGCAGATACCAGGGACAGGGGGATGGCTACACCTTC. This translates into CASRYQGQGDGYTF.

The rearrangement joins TRBV7-8 to TRBJ2-7, with D possibly matching TRBD1 (6 bases). CDR1 is SGHVS and CDR2 is FQNEAQ in the germline V gene. V lost 4 bases and J lost 3, with 13 bases in between. The CDR3 has 14 residues. The DNA of the CDR3 is TGTGCCAGCAGCTCACAGGGAAGGTTCTACGAGCAGTACTTC. This sequence encodes CASSSQGRFYEQYF.

This clone showed up just a few times. V is TRBV6-1 and J is TRBJ1-2; TRBD1 agrees at 7 bases. The V gene end was trimmed by 10 bases and the J gene end by 8 bases; junction bases not matched to a gene: 19. The CDR3 contains 15 residues. Looked up from germline, CDR1 is MNHNS and CDR2 is SASEGT. The CDR3 loop is CATNFVGTDRGGYTF. CDR3 nucleotides: TGTGCCACGAACTTCGTCGGGACAGACCGAGGAGGCTACACCTTC.

The chain recombines TRBV6-5 with TRBJ1-1; 10 bases agree with TRBD1. Trimming took 7 bases from V and 0 from J; bases not matched to a gene: 5. The CDR3 runs 15 residues. CDR1 and CDR2 from the germline V gene are MNHEY and SVGAGI. The CDR3 sequence is CASKRDRGLNTEAFF. As DNA, the CDR3 is TGTGCCAGCAAACGGGACAGGGGCTTGAACACTGAAGCTTTCTTT.

V gene TRBV30 combines with J gene TRBJ2-7; TRBD1 aligns across 7 bases. The germline V gene encodes CDR1 GTSNPN and CDR2 SVGIG (reference sequence). Unmatched junction bases numbered 13, after V lost 5 bases and J lost 0 bases. This CDR3 spans 16 amino acids. CDR3 in amino acids: CAWSPSRTGRSYEQYF. In nucleotides, the CDR3 is TGTGCCTGGTCCCCCTCGAGGACAGGCCGCTCCTACGAGCAGTACTTC.

V usage is TRBV7-9 and J usage is TRBJ2-2, with 8 bases matching TRBD2. Per germline, CDR1 SEHNR and CDR2 FQNEAQ (reference sequence). The CDR3 extends over 17 amino acids. The V and J ends lost 0 bases and 6 bases, in that order; junction bases with no gene match: 9. CDR3 in DNA: TGTGCCAGCAGCTTAGCCGGGAGGGTCGGTGAGGCCGGGGAGCTGTTTTTT. Its translation is CASSLAGRVGEAGELFF.

This rearrangement joins TRBV14 to TRBJ2-7, with a tentative D call TRBD2 (6 bases). The CDR3 consists of 14 residues. V lost 1 base, J lost 4 bases, and 11 bases lay in between. Germline CDR1 SGHDN, CDR2 FVKESK. CDR3 sequence (DNA): TGTGCCAGCAGCCAAGTGGCTAGCGAGTACGAGCAGTACTTC. Protein sequence: CASSQVASEYEQYF.

V and J are TRBV2 and TRBJ1-4; no clear D. Per the germline V gene, CDR1 is SNHLY and CDR2 is FYNNEI. CDR3 length: 11 residues. Trimming took off 5 bases at V and 10 bases at J, with 8 bases between the two ends. In DNA, the CDR3 is TGTGCCAGCAGTTTGGCAGGAAAACTGTTTTTT. This encodes CASSLAGKLFF. Supplemented by reference TRBV2 and TRBJ1-4, the full variable domain reads EPEVTQTPSHQVTQMGQEVILRCVPISNHLYFYWYRQILGQKVEFLVSFYNNEISEKSEIFDDQFSVERPDGSNFTLKIRSTKLEDSAMYFCASSLAGKLFFGSGTQLSVL.

The chain joins TRBV7-9 to TRBJ1-1; D unresolved. The CDR3 sequence is 13 residues long. Germline V gene sequence: CDR1 SEHNR, CDR2 FQNEAQ (reference sequence). The V gene lost 5 bases and the J gene lost 0 bases, with 7 bases spanning the gap. The CDR3 is CASSPTMNTEAFF. CDR3 nucleotides: TGTGCCAGCAGCCCGACAATGAACACTGAAGCTTTCTTT.

J is TRBJ2-7 and V is TRBV29-1; tentatively, D is TRBD2 (5 bases). V was clipped by 4 bases and J by 3 bases, with 13 bases between them. The germline V gene encodes CDR1 SQVTM and CDR2 ANQGSEA. The CDR3 has 13 amino acids. CDR3 in amino acids: CSVARPGNYEQYF. CDR3 nucleotides: TGCAGCGTTGCCAGACCCGGGAACTACGAGCAGTACTTC.

The CDR3 DNA reads TGTGCCAGCAGCTCGACAGGGGGCGCAAACACCGGGGAGCTGTTTTTT. Translating gives CASSSTGGANTGELFF. V gene TRBV7-3 combines with J gene TRBJ2-2; TRBD1 agrees at 10 bases. Unmatched junction bases numbered 4, after V lost 4 bases and J lost 2 bases. Looked up from germline, CDR1 is SGHTA and CDR2 is FQGTGA. This CDR3 comprises 16 residues. The full variable domain, its missing parts supplied by reference TRBV7-3 and TRBJ2-2, is GAGVSQTPSNKVTEKGKYVELRCDPISGHTALYWYRQSLGQGPEFLIYFQGTGAADDSGLPNDRFFAVRPEGSVSTLKIQRTERGDSAVYLCASSSTGGANTGELFFGEGSRLTVL.

The rearrangement links TRBV29-1 to TRBJ2-3; a possible D gene is TRBD1 (6 bases). The CDR3 consists of 12 residues. Germline V gene data show CDR1 as SQVTM and CDR2 as ANQGSEA. V dropped 5 bases and J dropped 4 bases, with 10 bases sitting between them. Written as DNA, the CDR3 is TGCAGCGTTTGGGCAGGGGCAGATACGCAGTATTTT. Translating gives CSVWAGADTQYF.

In DNA form, the CDR3 reads TGTGCCAGCAGCCCCACTAGCGGGAGCCACAATGAGCAGTTCTTC. This translates into CASSPTSGSHNEQFF. V gene TRBV5-4 combines with J gene TRBJ2-1; 11 bases match TRBD2. After removal of 4 bases from V and 5 bases from J, the junction contained 5 bases not matched to a gene. This CDR3 contains 15 residues. Germline values: CDR1 SGHNT, CDR2 YYREEE (reference sequence).